Described below is a single TCR beta chain sequence and its context. Its matching antigen is unknown. The entry originates in a study of response to subunit inactivated influenza vaccine. Study outcomes and limitations: Each seasonal flu vaccination may recruit only limited new T cells, authors suggested.

Germline V gives CDR1 SGHRS, CDR2 YFSETQ. The germline V and J ends were trimmed by 0 bases and 0 bases, with 13 bases remaining between them. The CDR3 loop spans 18 amino acids. TCRdb ran MiXCR on the RT-PCR reads and lists one entry per CDR3 protein. Here the sample spans 500,000 to 550,000 distinct CDR3 sequences, roughly 7.9% being singletons. The receptor comes from a man between 50 and 75 years old who received an inactivated influenza vaccine. Sequencing was performed on PBMCs from blood, taken less than 30 months after vaccination. V usage is TRBV5-1 and J usage is TRBJ1-6; D unclear. CDR3 nucleotide sequence: TGCGCCAGCAGCTTGGAGGCTCGGGGAAGCTCCTATAATTCACCCCTCCACTTT. Its translation: CASSLEARGSSYNSPLHF. The whole variable domain, filled in from reference TRBV5-1 and TRBJ1-6, reads KAGVTQTPRYLIKTRGQQVTLSCSPISGHRSVSWYQQTPGQGLQFLFEYFSETQRNKGNFPGRFSGRQFSNSRSEMNVSTLELGDSALYLCASSLEARGSSYNSPLHFGNGTRLTVT.